This TCR beta chain was recorded in a study of cytomegalovirus exposure and HLA in healthy donors. Whole-study context: Findings of an earlier analysis included some 120 million unique TCR beta sequences from 180 million or so T cells.

Healthy people donating bone marrow made up the donors. 60 Vbeta and 13 Jbeta primers were used in PCR. Generated by immunoSEQ multiplex PCR, the TCRdb table keeps only in-frame clones and is missing some. This sample has tens of thousands of clones, with 70% to 80% found just once. The CDR3 has 17 amino acids. Trimming shortened V by 1 base and J by 0 bases, and 16 bases separated the two germline ends. Germline assignment: CDR1 SEHNR and CDR2 FQNEAQ (reference sequence). Sequencing used PBMCs. The rearrangement joins TRBV7-9 to TRBJ2-7; possibly TRBD2 for D (6 bases). The receptor was derived from a woman in her thirties or forties in good health and CMV-seropositive. The CDR3 here is CASSLVGSGTASYEQYF. CDR3 in DNA: TGTGCCAGCAGCTTAGTAGGTTCCGGGACTGCCTCCTACGAGCAGTACTTC.